Reported below is one TCR beta chain. The ends were cut back, 5 bases at V and 1 base at J, with 13 bases in the middle. CDR1 and CDR2 (germline): LNHDA, SQIVND (reference sequence). This CDR3 has 15 residues. The record originates from a study of spatial heterogeneity in lung cancer. As for the study in general: Donation came from some 72 patients with untreated early-stage non-small cell lung cancer. Mean representation of each unique TCR and UMI combination in the raw reads exceeded 8.5 occurrences.

All TCR cDNA molecules were individually tagged with a unique molecular identifier. Using its own MiXCR run on the 5' RACE reads, TCRdb lists one record per CDR3 protein. The sample lists some 41,000 distinct CDR3 sequences; 22% were seen once. The time point: blood at routine non-recurrence follow-up after resection. Frozen PBMC, nontumor lung or tumor provided whole RNA, which was sequenced unsorted. V gene TRBV19 combines with J gene TRBJ2-3; possibly TRBD1 for D (6 bases). The receptor's source is a female donor with early-stage non-small cell lung cancer. Source: PBMCs, taken at follow-up. The CDR3, as DNA: TGTGCCAGTAGTTCCACGACAGGACGCACAGATACGCAGTATTTT. It is translated as CASSSTTGRTDTQYF.